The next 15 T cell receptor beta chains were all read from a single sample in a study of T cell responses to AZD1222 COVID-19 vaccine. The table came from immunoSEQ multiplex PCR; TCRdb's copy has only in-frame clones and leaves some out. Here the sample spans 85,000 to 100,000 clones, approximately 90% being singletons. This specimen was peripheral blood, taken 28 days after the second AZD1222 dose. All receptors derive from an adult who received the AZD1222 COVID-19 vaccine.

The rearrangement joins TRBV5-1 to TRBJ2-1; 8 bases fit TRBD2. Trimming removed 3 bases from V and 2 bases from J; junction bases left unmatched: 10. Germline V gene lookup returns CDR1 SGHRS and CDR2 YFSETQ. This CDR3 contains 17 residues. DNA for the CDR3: TGCGCCAGCAGCTCCGACCTAACTAGCGGCCCCTACAATGAGCAGTTCTTC. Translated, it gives CASSSDLTSGPYNEQFF.

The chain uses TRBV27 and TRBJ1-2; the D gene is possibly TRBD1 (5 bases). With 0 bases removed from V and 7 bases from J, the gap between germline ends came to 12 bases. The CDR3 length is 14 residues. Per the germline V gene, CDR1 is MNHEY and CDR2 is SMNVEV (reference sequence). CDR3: CASSLSLGVGGYTF. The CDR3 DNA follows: TGTGCCAGCAGTTTATCGTTAGGGGTGGGTGGCTACACCTTC.

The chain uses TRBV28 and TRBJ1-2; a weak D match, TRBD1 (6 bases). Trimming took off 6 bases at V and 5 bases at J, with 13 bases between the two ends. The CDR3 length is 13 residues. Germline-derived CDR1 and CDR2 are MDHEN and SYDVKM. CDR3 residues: CASRTTGLYGYTF. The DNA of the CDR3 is TGTGCCAGCAGGACCACAGGGCTATATGGCTACACCTTC.

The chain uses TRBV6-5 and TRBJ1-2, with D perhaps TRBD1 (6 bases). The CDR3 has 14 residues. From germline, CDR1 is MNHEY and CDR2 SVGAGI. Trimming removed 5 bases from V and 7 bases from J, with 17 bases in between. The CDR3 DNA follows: TGTGCCAGCAGTCTTCGCACAGGGACGGGTGGCTACACCTTC. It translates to CASSLRTGTGGYTF.

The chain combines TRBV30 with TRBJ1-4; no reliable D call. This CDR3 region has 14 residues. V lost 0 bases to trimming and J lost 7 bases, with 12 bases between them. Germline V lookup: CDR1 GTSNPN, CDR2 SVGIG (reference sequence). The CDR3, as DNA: TGTGCCTGGAGTGTAGGAGGGAATGGTGAAAAACTGTTTTTT. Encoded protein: CAWSVGGNGEKLFF.

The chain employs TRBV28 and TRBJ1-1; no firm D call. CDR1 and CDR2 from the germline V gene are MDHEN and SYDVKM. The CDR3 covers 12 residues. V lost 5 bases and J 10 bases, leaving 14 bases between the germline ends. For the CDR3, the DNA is TGTGCCAGCAGTCCAGGCGGGTTTGGAGCTTTCTTT. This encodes CASSPGGFGAFF. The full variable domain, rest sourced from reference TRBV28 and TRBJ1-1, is DVKVTQSSRYLVKRTGEKVFLECVQDMDHENMFWYRQDPGLGLRLIYFSYDVKMKEKGDIPEGYSVSREKKERFSLILESASTNQTSMYLCASSPGGFGAFFGQGTRLTVV.

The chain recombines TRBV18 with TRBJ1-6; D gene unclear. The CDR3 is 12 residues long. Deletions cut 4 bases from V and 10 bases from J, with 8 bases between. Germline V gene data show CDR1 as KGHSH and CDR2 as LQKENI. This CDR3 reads CASSLGESPLHF. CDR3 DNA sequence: TGTGCCAGCTCACTTGGGGAATCACCCCTCCACTTT.

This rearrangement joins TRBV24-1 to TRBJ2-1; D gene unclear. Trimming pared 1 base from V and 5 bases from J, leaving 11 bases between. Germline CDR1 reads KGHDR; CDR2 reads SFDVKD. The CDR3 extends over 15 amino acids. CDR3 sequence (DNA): TGTGCCACCAGTGATTTTTGGACGCCGAACAATGAGCAGTTCTTC. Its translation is CATSDFWTPNNEQFF.

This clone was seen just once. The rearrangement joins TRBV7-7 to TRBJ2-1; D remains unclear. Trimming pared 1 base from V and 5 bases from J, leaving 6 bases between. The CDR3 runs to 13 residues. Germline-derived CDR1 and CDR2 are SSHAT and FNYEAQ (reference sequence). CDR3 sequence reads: CASSLGMDNEQFF. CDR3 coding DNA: TGTGCCAGCAGCTTAGGTATGGACAATGAGCAGTTCTTC.

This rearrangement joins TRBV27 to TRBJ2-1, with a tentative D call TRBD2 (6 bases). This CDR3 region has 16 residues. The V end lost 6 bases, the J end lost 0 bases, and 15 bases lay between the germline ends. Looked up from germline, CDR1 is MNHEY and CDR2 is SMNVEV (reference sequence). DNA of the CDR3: TGTGCCAGCAGCGAGATAGCGGTTAGCTCCTACAATGAGCAGTTCTTC. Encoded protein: CASSEIAVSSYNEQFF.

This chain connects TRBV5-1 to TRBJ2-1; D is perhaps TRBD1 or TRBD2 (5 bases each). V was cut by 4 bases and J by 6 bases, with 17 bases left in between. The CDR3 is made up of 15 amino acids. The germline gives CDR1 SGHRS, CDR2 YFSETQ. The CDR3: CASSTAGTAGNEQFF. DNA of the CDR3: TGCGCCAGCAGCACCGCCGGGACCGCGGGCAATGAGCAGTTCTTC.

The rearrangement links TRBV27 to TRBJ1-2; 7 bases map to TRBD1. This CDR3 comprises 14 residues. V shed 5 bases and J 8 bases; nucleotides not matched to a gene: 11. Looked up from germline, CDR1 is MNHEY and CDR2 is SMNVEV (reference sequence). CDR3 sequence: CASSPKGAVRGYTF. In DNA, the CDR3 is TGTGCCAGCAGTCCGAAGGGGGCTGTAAGGGGCTACACCTTC.

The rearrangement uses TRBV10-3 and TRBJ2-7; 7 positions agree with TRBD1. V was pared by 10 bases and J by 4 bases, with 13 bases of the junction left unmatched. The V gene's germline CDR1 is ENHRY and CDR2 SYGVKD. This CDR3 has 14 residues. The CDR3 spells CATRQGDVGYEQYF. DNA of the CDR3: TGTGCCACGCGCCAGGGGGATGTGGGTTACGAGCAGTACTTC.

As DNA, the CDR3 is TGTGCCAGCAGCGGGAGGGCGTTGTATGGGCAGTATTTT. It codes for CASSGRALYGQYF. J is TRBJ2-3 and V is TRBV28; 8 bases fit TRBD2. Germline V CDR1 and CDR2: MDHEN, SYDVKM. This CDR3 has 13 residues. Trimming removed 6 bases from V and 11 bases from J; junction bases left unmatched: 10.

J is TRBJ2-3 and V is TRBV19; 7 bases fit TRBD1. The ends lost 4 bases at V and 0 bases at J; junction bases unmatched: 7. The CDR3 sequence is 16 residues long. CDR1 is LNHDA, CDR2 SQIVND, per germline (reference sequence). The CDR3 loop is CASSTRDRISTDTQYF. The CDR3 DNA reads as TGTGCCAGTAGTACGAGGGACAGAATTAGCACAGATACGCAGTATTTT.